The 14 T cell receptor beta chains presented below share a single source sample, sequenced in a study of cytomegalovirus exposure and HLA in healthy donors. Primers included in the PCR were 60 Vbeta and 13 Jbeta primers. Measured with immunoSEQ multiplex PCR; TCRdb has only the in-frame clones, and not every one. The repertoire holds 160,000 or so clones, with around 79% as singletons. Sequenced sample: PBMCs. The receptors stem from a female donor in good health and CMV-seronegative.

The chain couples TRBV11-2 to TRBJ1-4, with TRBD1 identical over 7 bases. J was trimmed by 5 bases and V by 5 bases; bases with no gene match: 5. Per the germline V gene, CDR1 is SGHAT and CDR2 is FQNNGV. The CDR3 has 14 residues. The DNA for the CDR3 is TGTGCCAGCAGCCCCCGGACAGGAAATGAAAAACTGTTTTTT. Translated: CASSPRTGNEKLFF.

This clone was detected only a few times. The gene calls are TRBV2 and TRBJ1-1, with TRBD1 matching 10 bases. Looked up from germline, CDR1 is SNHLY and CDR2 is FYNNEI. CDR3 length equals 13 residues. The V gene end was trimmed by 6 bases and the J gene end by 11 bases; junction bases not matched to a gene: 9. CDR3 region: CASSERQGAAAFF. The DNA of the CDR3 is TGTGCCAGCAGCGAAAGACAGGGGGCGGCGGCTTTCTTT. Supplemented by reference TRBV2 and TRBJ1-1, the full variable domain reads EPEVTQTPSHQVTQMGQEVILRCVPISNHLYFYWYRQILGQKVEFLVSFYNNEISEKSEIFDDQFSVERPDGSNFTLKIRSTKLEDSAMYFCASSERQGAAAFFGQGTRLTVV.

This clone was seen only a few times. The CDR3 region has the DNA TGTGCCAGCAGCAAGGGGCTCGGGAACACTGAAGCTTTCTTT. Protein sequence: CASSKGLGNTEAFF. The V gene is TRBV5-6, the J gene TRBJ1-1, with a possible D match to TRBD1 (5 bases). The CDR3 runs 14 residues. Germline assignment: CDR1 SGHDT and CDR2 YYEEEE. Trimming pared 4 bases from V and 1 base from J, leaving 11 bases between.

The chain combines TRBV6-6 with TRBJ1-5; D uncertain. V was cut by 0 bases and J by 0 bases, with 9 bases left in between. From germline, CDR1 is MNHNY and CDR2 SVGAGI (reference sequence). The CDR3 has 16 amino acids. The CDR3 reads CASSYSPGSSNQPQHF. In DNA form, the CDR3 reads TGTGCCAGCAGTTACTCCCCGGGGAGTAGCAATCAGCCCCAGCATTTT.

The chain recombines TRBV19 with TRBJ1-2; 7 bases agree with TRBD1. V shed 3 bases, J shed 9 bases, and the junction held 7 bases outside the gene matches. Germline V gene data show CDR1 as LNHDA and CDR2 as SQIVND (reference sequence). The CDR3 extends over 13 amino acids. The CDR3 DNA reads TGTGCCAGTAGTATTGGGGCAGGGGGGCGCTACACCTTC. As protein: CASSIGAGGRYTF.

This clone was observed a few times. The chain is built from TRBV4-3 and TRBJ2-1, with a tentative D call TRBD2 (5 bases). With 0 bases removed from V and 4 bases from J, the gap between germline ends came to 16 bases. Germline loops: CDR1 LGHNA, CDR2 YSLEER. The length of the CDR3 is 17 residues. The CDR3 coding sequence is TGCGCCAGCAGCCAAGAAGGTCCCGGGCGCGGGTACAATGAGCAGTTCTTC. Protein: CASSQEGPGRGYNEQFF.

The chain has TRBV2 and TRBJ2-1; 16 nucleotides align to TRBD2. Per the germline V gene, CDR1 is SNHLY and CDR2 is FYNNEI. V gave up 6 bases and J gave up 7 bases; unmatched junction bases: 6. The length of the CDR3 is 16 residues. The CDR3 DNA follows: TGTGCCAGCAGCGGACCGGGACTAGCGGGAGGGAATGAGCAGTTCTTC. As protein: CASSGPGLAGGNEQFF. The full variable domain, in which reference TRBV2 and TRBJ2-1 provide the parts outside the CDR3, is EPEVTQTPSHQVTQMGQEVILRCVPISNHLYFYWYRQILGQKVEFLVSFYNNEISEKSEIFDDQFSVERPDGSNFTLKIRSTKLEDSAMYFCASSGPGLAGGNEQFFGPGTRLTVL.

The J gene is TRBJ2-3, the V gene TRBV19, with 8 bases identical to TRBD2. The CDR3 is 16 residues long. CDR1 LNHDA and CDR2 SQIVND come from the germline V gene (reference sequence). V lost 5 bases and J lost 2; bases outside the gene matches: 9. The CDR3 nucleotides read TGTGCCAGTAGTGTACTAGCGGTCTACGTCACAGATACGCAGTATTTT. It codes for CASSVLAVYVTDTQYF.

This sequence joins TRBV6-1 and TRBJ2-7, with D perhaps TRBD1 (5 bases). The CDR3 loop spans 13 amino acids. Germline V gene data show CDR1 as MNHNS and CDR2 as SASEGT. Trimming took 6 bases from V and 1 from J, leaving 10 bases between them. CDR3 sequence (DNA): TGTGCCAGCAGCCCAGGGCCTTCCTACGAGCAGTACTTC. This translates into CASSPGPSYEQYF.

The genes are TRBV6-1 and TRBJ2-3, with D unresolved. The V end was cut by 7 bases, the J end by 2 bases, with 10 bases between. This CDR3 comprises 13 residues. Germline-derived CDR1 and CDR2 are MNHNS and SASEGT. The chain's CDR3 is CASTRSFTDTQYF. The DNA for the CDR3 is TGTGCCAGCACCCGTAGCTTCACAGATACGCAGTATTTT.

The chain combines TRBV7-2 with TRBJ2-5, with 12 nucleotides matching TRBD2. Trimming at V came to 1 base and at J to 5 bases, leaving 8 bases not matched to a gene. Germline V gene lookup returns CDR1 SGHTA and CDR2 FQGNSA. The CDR3 loop spans 17 amino acids. CDR3 sequence: CASSLGLAGGRWETQYF. For the CDR3, the DNA is TGTGCCAGCAGCTTAGGGCTAGCGGGGGGGCGGTGGGAGACCCAGTACTTC.

V and J are TRBV11-2 and TRBJ1-1, with a weak D call TRBD1 (6 bases). Germline values: CDR1 SGHAT, CDR2 FQNNGV. The CDR3 is made up of 14 amino acids. V was clipped by 6 bases and J by 6 bases, with 17 bases between them. The CDR3 here is CASRGAGSRAEAFF. The DNA of the CDR3 is TGTGCCAGCAGGGGGGCAGGTTCAAGGGCTGAAGCTTTCTTT. The whole variable domain, remainder taken from reference TRBV11-2 and TRBJ1-1, is EAGVAQSPRYKIIEKRQSVAFWCNPISGHATLYWYQQILGQGPKLLIQFQNNGVVDDSQLPKDRFSAERLKGVDSTLKIQPAKLEDSAVYLCASRGAGSRAEAFFGQGTRLTVV.

V and J are TRBV23-1 and TRBJ1-5, with 9 bases aligning to TRBD1. TRBV23-1 is filed as an ORF, its function uncertain. V dropped 4 bases and J dropped 3; count of bases not matched to a gene: 13. The CDR3 spans 18 residues. Here the CDR3 DNA reads TGCGCCAGCAGTCTCGGATTAATGGGACAGGGAGACAATCAGCCCCAGCATTTT. Translation gives CASSLGLMGQGDNQPQHF.

This chain joins TRBV30 and TRBJ2-7; D might be TRBD2 (6 bases). The CDR3 is 15 amino acids. V lost 0 bases and J 4 bases, leaving 16 bases between the germline ends. The germline CDR1 and CDR2 sequences are GTSNPN and SVGIG (reference sequence). The CDR3 DNA sequence: TGTGCCTGGAGTGTAGCGGGCCGGGTTCGGTACGAGCAGTACTTC. It specifies CAWSVAGRVRYEQYF.